This TCR beta chain was captured by sequencing in a study of graft-versus-host responses after intestinal transplantation. Overall study context: The transplants performed in recipients were multivisceral, liver-intestinal, or isolated intestinal. The study gave all recipients anti-thymocyte globulin induction, then tacrolimus and steroids for roughly 3 years. Study-level findings and limits: Allografts of one patient group, those with graft-donor T cell macrochimerism, had high graft-versus-host to host-versus-graft clonal ratios. Marrow from the recipient contained GvH clones, some of which had appeared first in ileum or blood.

Concerning this clone itself: The antigen is unknown.

This table comes from immunoSEQ multiplex PCR, and its TCRdb copy is limited to in-frame clones, with some not included. The repertoire includes fewer than 60,000 clones, 70% to 85% of them detected once, and less than 0.5% sits in the top ten. The length of the CDR3 is 11 residues. From germline, CDR1 is DFQATT and CDR2 SNEGSKA (reference sequence). V lost 6 bases and J lost 4, with 7 bases in between. This receptor was taken from a human donor who was the organ donor for an intestinal transplant. The sequencing here drew on unstimulated CD4+ T cells sorted from spleen or lymph node cells, taken before transplant. The rearrangement joins TRBV20-1 to TRBJ1-3, with unresolved D. The CDR3 loop is CSARVGNTIYF. The CDR3 nucleotides are TGCAGTGCGAGGGTGGGAAACACCATATATTTT.